The 30 T cell receptor beta chains below were found in one sample sequenced in a study of T cell changes during pregnancy in multiple sclerosis. Sequencing was performed with immunoSEQ multiplex PCR; in TCRdb, only in-frame clones are kept and a portion is missing. The sample has approximately 80,000 clones; roughly nine tenths are singletons. Source: PBMCs, taken in the first trimester of pregnancy. All receptors come from a female donor in good health, serving as a control in a pregnancy study. Some clones in this sample may be carry-over from other donors' samples.

The J gene is TRBJ2-3, the V gene TRBV5-5; 8 bases are a match to TRBD1. The CDR3 totals 15 residues. Germline trimming cut 4 bases from V and 4 bases from J; bases unmatched to any gene: 8. Germline assignment: CDR1 SGHKS and CDR2 YYEKEE (reference sequence). The DNA for the CDR3 is TGTGCCAGCAGCCCGACAGGGGAAGCACCAGATACGCAGTATTTT. Translated, it gives CASSPTGEAPDTQYF.

V is TRBV4-3 and J is TRBJ2-3; TRBD2 is a possible D gene (6 bases). Germline V gene lookup returns CDR1 LGHNA and CDR2 YSLEER. V dropped 0 bases and J dropped 3 bases, with 13 bases sitting between them. CDR3 size: 16 residues. CDR3 nucleotides: TGCGCCAGCAGCCAAGATTTCGGGGAGGCGACAGATACGCAGTATTTT. It codes for CASSQDFGEATDTQYF.

The CDR3 sequence is CASSLAGGPAYNEQFF. In nucleotides, the CDR3 is TGTGCCAGCAGCTTGGCCGGGGGGCCAGCCTACAATGAGCAGTTCTTC. The chain is built from TRBV5-5 and TRBJ2-1, with a possible D match to TRBD2 (7 bases). The V and J ends lost 0 bases and 2 bases respectively, with 12 bases between them. Per the germline V gene, CDR1 is SGHKS and CDR2 is YYEKEE (reference sequence). The CDR3 loop spans 16 amino acids.

This chain uses TRBV5-1 with TRBJ2-2, with a tentative D call TRBD1 (5 bases). From germline, CDR1 is SGHRS and CDR2 YFSETQ. This CDR3 region has 16 residues. V lost 3 bases and J 2 bases, leaving 14 bases between the germline ends. The chain's CDR3 is CASSSRAAINTGELFF. The CDR3 DNA is TGCGCCAGCAGCTCCAGGGCAGCCATTAACACCGGGGAGCTGTTTTTT.

The rearrangement links TRBV9 to TRBJ2-7; 7 bases map to TRBD2. CDR3 size: 15 residues. Germline loops: CDR1 SGDLS, CDR2 YYNGEE. The junction had 10 bases not matched to a gene; V was cut back by 3 bases and J by 4 bases. The CDR3 reads CASSAFGGEGYEQYF. The CDR3 DNA reads TGTGCCAGCAGCGCTTTTGGGGGGGAGGGGTACGAGCAGTACTTC. The complete variable domain, with remaining parts taken from reference TRBV9 and TRBJ2-7, reads DSGVTQTPKHLITATGQRVTLRCSPRSGDLSVYWYQQSLDQGLQFLIQYYNGEERAKGNILERFSAQQFPDLHSELNLSSLELGDSALYFCASSAFGGEGYEQYFGPGTRLTVT.

The chain links TRBV4-3 to TRBJ1-2; no firm D call. With 0 bases removed from V and 3 bases from J, the gap between germline ends came to 17 bases. This CDR3 is built from 17 residues. Germline CDR1 is LGHNA and CDR2 is YSLEER. The CDR3 nucleotides are TGCGCCAGCAGCCAAGATACGCGGGTGGTTGGGGACTATGGCTACACCTTC. Encoded protein: CASSQDTRVVGDYGYTF.

The rearrangement links TRBV27 to TRBJ2-7; TRBD1 is a possible D gene (6 bases). CDR1 and CDR2 (germline): MNHEY, SMNVEV (reference sequence). Deletions cut 2 bases from V and 9 bases from J, with 14 bases between. This CDR3 is 13 amino acids long. CDR3 DNA: TGTGCCAGCAGTTTAAGCCCAGACAGGACGCAGTACTTC. Translating gives CASSLSPDRTQYF.

The rearrangement links TRBV7-8 to TRBJ2-5; D is possibly TRBD2 (5 bases). The germline V gene has CDR1 SGHVS and CDR2 FQNEAQ. This CDR3 spans 17 amino acids. V lost 1 base to trimming and J lost 2 bases, with 17 bases between them. The CDR3 DNA follows: TGTGCCAGCAGCTTAGGGTGGGAGTCTCGCATACAAGAGACCCAGTACTTC. Translated, it gives CASSLGWESRIQETQYF.

In regard to this clone: At the DNA level, this CDR3 is encoded by other sequences in the same sample as well. The chain has TRBV7-9 and TRBJ2-7; D remains unclear. V lost 2 bases and J 4 bases, leaving 6 bases between the germline ends. The CDR3 contains 12 residues. Germline CDR1 SEHNR, CDR2 FQNEAQ (reference sequence). CDR3 nucleotide sequence: TGTGCCAGCAGCTTAACAAGTTACGAGCAGTACTTC. It is translated as CASSLTSYEQYF.

The CDR3 DNA is TGTGCCAGCAGCCCACGGACTAGTTCGGCTACGCAGTATTTT. Translated, it gives CASSPRTSSATQYF. V and J are TRBV11-3 and TRBJ2-3; TRBD2 matches 7 bases. The CDR3 has 14 residues. CDR1 is SGHNT and CDR2 is YENEEA in the germline V gene. V shed 5 bases, J shed 8 bases, and the junction held 10 bases outside the gene matches.

The gene calls are TRBV5-5 and TRBJ2-5; the D gene is possibly TRBD1 (5 bases). Germline V lookup: CDR1 SGHKS, CDR2 YYEKEE (reference sequence). V was cut by 1 base and J by 5 bases, with 9 bases left in between. The CDR3 length is 13 residues. The CDR3 loop reads CASSLSYRETQYF. The CDR3 DNA follows: TGTGCCAGCAGCTTGTCGTACAGGGAGACCCAGTACTTC. Drawing the rest from reference TRBV5-5 and TRBJ2-5, the complete variable domain is DAGVTQSPTHLIKTRGQQVTLRCSPISGHKSVSWYQQVLGQGPQFIFQYYEKEERGRGNFPDRFSARQFPNYSSELNVNALLLGDSALYLCASSLSYRETQYFGPGTRLLVL.

In its sample, this clone was seen once. This chain uses TRBV28 with TRBJ2-5; D remains unclear. Germline loops: CDR1 MDHEN, CDR2 SYDVKM. V was trimmed by 2 bases and J by 0 bases, leaving 7 bases between them. This CDR3 region has 14 residues. The CDR3 sequence is CASSLNSDQETQYF. The CDR3 nucleotides read TGTGCCAGCAGTTTAAATTCAGACCAAGAGACCCAGTACTTC.

The rearrangement links TRBV7-2 to TRBJ2-3; D not certain. This CDR3 spans 15 amino acids. Germline V CDR1 and CDR2: SGHTA, FQGNSA. Trimming took 4 bases from V and 0 from J, leaving 11 bases between them. The CDR3, as DNA: TGTGCCAGCAGCTCCAGGTTTACTAGCACAGATACGCAGTATTTT. It codes for CASSSRFTSTDTQYF.

CDR3 in amino acids: CASSPQGTNEKLFF. CDR3 DNA: TGTGCCAGCAGCCCACAGGGGACTAATGAAAAACTGTTTTTT. This chain uses TRBV6-5 with TRBJ1-4, with 7 bases fitting TRBD1. With 6 bases clipped from V and 2 bases from J, the junction kept 3 bases outside the gene matches. The V gene's germline CDR1 is MNHEY and CDR2 SVGAGI. The CDR3 is made up of 14 amino acids.

V usage is TRBV5-3 and J usage is TRBJ1-2, with no clear D. TRBV5-3 is treated as an ORF (open reading frame) with a function not yet certain. The CDR3 runs to 13 residues. Deletions cut 0 bases from V and 8 bases from J, with 11 bases between. The CDR3 protein is CARSLVFEGGYTF. CDR3 nucleotides: TGTGCCAGAAGCTTGGTTTTCGAGGGCGGCTACACCTTC.

The CDR3 sequence is CASSQSDRDNEQFF. CDR3 nucleotides: TGTGCCAGCAGCCAATCGGACAGGGACAATGAGCAGTTCTTC. The rearrangement joins TRBV16 to TRBJ2-1, with 8 bases matching TRBD1. This CDR3 contains 14 residues. CDR1 is KGHSY, CDR2 FQNENV, per germline. Losses at the gene ends were 0 bases for V and 5 bases for J; bases not matched to a gene: 0.

The gene calls are TRBV21-1 and TRBJ2-3; whether TRBD1, the table's D call, matches the DNA was not checked. TRBV21-1 counts as a pseudogene. The CDR3 extends over 16 amino acids. Written as DNA, the CDR3 is TGTGCCAGCAGCTTCGACAGGGTATATGGCACAGATACGCAGTATTTT. Translating gives CASSFDRVYGTDTQYF.

V gene TRBV2 combines with J gene TRBJ1-4; possibly TRBD1 for D (6 bases). V was trimmed by 7 bases and J by 8 bases, leaving 11 bases between them. CDR3 length: 12 amino acids. Looked up from germline, CDR1 is SNHLY and CDR2 is FYNNEI. DNA of the CDR3: TGTGCCAGCACAGGGGAGGGGGAAAAACTGTTTTTT. Its protein is CASTGEGEKLFF.

The J gene is TRBJ2-7, the V gene TRBV10-3; 7 bases are a match to TRBD1. V trimming: 3 bases; J trimming: 4 bases; junction bases outside the gene matches: 9. CDR3 length: 15 residues. The germline CDR1 and CDR2 sequences are ENHRY and SYGVKD. The CDR3 spells CAISDRVVRGYEQYF. As DNA, the CDR3 is TGTGCCATCAGTGATCGTGTCGTCAGGGGGTACGAGCAGTACTTC.

The rearrangement links TRBV4-2 to TRBJ2-3; D is unresolved. Germline lookup yields CDR1 LGHNA and CDR2 YNFKEQ. V lost 2 bases to trimming and J lost 3 bases, with 6 bases between them. This CDR3 has 13 residues. The CDR3 region is CASSQPLTDTQYF. The DNA for the CDR3 is TGTGCCAGCAGCCAACCTTTGACAGATACGCAGTATTTT.

V gene TRBV30 combines with J gene TRBJ1-6, with no clear D. CDR3 length: 15 amino acids. Between the trimmed V and J ends, which lost 5 bases and 6 bases, there was a span of 17 bases. Germline CDR1 is GTSNPN and CDR2 is SVGIG (reference sequence). Here the CDR3 DNA reads TGTGCCTGGGGAACTGGACTGAGATTTAATTCACCCCTCCACTTT. Translation gives CAWGTGLRFNSPLHF.

This rearrangement joins TRBV19 to TRBJ2-5; 7 nucleotides agree with TRBD2. This CDR3 is built from 13 residues. Germline V CDR1 and CDR2: LNHDA, SQIVND (reference sequence). V lost 9 bases to trimming and J lost 4 bases; unmatched junction nucleotides: 8. Here the CDR3 DNA reads TGTGCCAGGCTCCAATGGGGGGGAGAGACCCAGTACTTC. Its protein is CARLQWGGETQYF. The full variable domain, completed using reference TRBV19 and TRBJ2-5, is DGGITQSPKYLFRKEGQNVTLSCEQNLNHDAMYWYRQDPGQGLRLIYYSQIVNDFQKGDIAEGYSVSREKKESFPLTVTSAQKNPTAFYLCARLQWGGETQYFGPGTRLLVL.

This clone was seen only once. This chain links TRBV6-1 with TRBJ2-7; a possible D gene is TRBD1 (6 bases). The CDR3 length is 13 residues. V was clipped by 6 bases and J by 2 bases, with 11 bases between them. CDR1 is MNHNS and CDR2 is SASEGT in the germline V gene. CDR3 protein: CASRDWDTYEQYF. CDR3 nucleotides: TGTGCCAGCAGGGATTGGGACACCTACGAGCAGTACTTC.

The sample holds one count of this clone. CDR3 protein: CASSLSGWGGRETQYF. Here the CDR3 DNA reads TGTGCCAGCAGTTTATCCGGTTGGGGGGGCCGTGAGACCCAGTACTTC. This chain links TRBV27 with TRBJ2-5, with D perhaps TRBD2 (7 bases). Germline loops: CDR1 MNHEY, CDR2 SMNVEV (reference sequence). Trimming removed 0 bases from V and 5 bases from J, with 16 bases in between. CDR3 size: 16 residues.

Concerning this clone itself: The junction departs from germline at one end; a sequencing error may be responsible. The gene calls are TRBV6-1 and TRBJ2-4, with 9 bases that match TRBD1. Germline V gives CDR1 MNHNS, CDR2 SASEGT. CDR3 length: 17 amino acids. In nucleotides, the CDR3 is TGTGCCAGCAGCGAAGGGACAGGGTGGATAGCCAAAAACATTCAGTACTTC. Residues: CASSEGTGWIAKNIQYF.

This clone was found once. The chain carries TRBV5-1 and TRBJ2-5, with D possibly being TRBD1 (6 bases). CDR1 is SGHRS, CDR2 YFSETQ, per germline. Between the trimmed V and J ends, which lost 0 bases and 2 bases, there was a span of 11 bases. The CDR3 extends over 15 amino acids. CDR3 sequence (DNA): TGCGCCAGCAGCTTGGGACAGGAACTACAAGAGACCCAGTACTTC. It codes for CASSLGQELQETQYF.

The rearrangement joins TRBV18 to TRBJ2-1; a possible D gene is TRBD2 (5 bases). CDR3 length: 16 residues. V lost 1 base, J lost 7 bases, and 17 bases lay in between. In germline, CDR1 is KGHSH, CDR2 LQKENI. The CDR3 sequence: CASSPRLGPGKNEQFF. The CDR3 nucleotides read TGTGCCAGCTCACCACGTCTAGGACCCGGGAAAAATGAGCAGTTCTTC.

The rearrangement joins TRBV7-2 to TRBJ2-3; no clear D. This CDR3 is built from 14 residues. Between the trimmed V and J ends, which lost 1 base and 2 bases, there was a span of 7 bases. CDR1 is SGHTA and CDR2 is FQGNSA in the germline V gene. The CDR3 spells CASSLDYITDTQYF. CDR3 in DNA: TGTGCCAGCAGCTTAGATTATATCACAGATACGCAGTATTTT.

This sequence joins TRBV7-2 and TRBJ2-7; D gene uncertain. Per germline, CDR1 SGHTA and CDR2 FQGNSA. The V gene lost 5 bases and the J gene lost 4 bases, with 6 bases spanning the gap. The CDR3 contains 11 residues. CDR3 amino acids: CASSPPYEQYF. In nucleotides, the CDR3 is TGTGCCAGCAGCCCTCCGTACGAGCAGTACTTC.

V gene TRBV7-9 combines with J gene TRBJ1-2; 9 bases line up with TRBD1. This CDR3 comprises 13 residues. The junction had 2 bases not matched to a gene; V was cut back by 5 bases and J by 4 bases. Germline CDR1 and CDR2: SEHNR and FQNEAQ (reference sequence). In DNA form, the CDR3 reads TGTGCCAGCAGCGAGGACAGGGGCTATGGCTACACCTTC. Amino acids: CASSEDRGYGYTF.